The clone carrying this TCR beta chain was observed at least ten times. With 5 bases removed from V and 9 bases from J, the gap between germline ends came to 11 bases. CDR3 length: 12 amino acids. CDR1 is SSHAT and CDR2 is FNYEAQ in the germline V gene (reference sequence). The sample belongs to a study of T-cell reconstitution after alpha-beta-depleted transplantation in children. A TCRbeta library incorporating unique molecular identifiers was prepared. TCRdb itself ran the PCR reads through MiXCR, one entry per CDR3 protein. The table includes more than 150,000 distinct CDR3 sequences, 6.5% to 7.5% detected once.

The TCR comes from a human donor who donated a stem cell graft to a child with Wiskott-Aldrich syndrome. The input for sequencing was PBMCs from the stem cell graft donor, taken from the stem cell graft. The chain combines TRBV7-7 with TRBJ2-1; D not resolved. CDR3 loop: CASSPERGEQFF. The CDR3 DNA follows: TGTGCCAGCAGCCCAGAACGCGGTGAGCAGTTCTTC.